The clone carrying this TCR beta chain was seen at least ten times. V lost 4 bases and J 8 bases, leaving 6 bases between the germline ends. Germline CDR1 is SGHAT and CDR2 is FQNNGV. This CDR3 contains 11 residues. The data derive from a study of T cells in Graves' hyperthyroidism and ophthalmopathy. Uncontrolled infection, other autoimmune disease, pregnancy or lactation excluded patients. Clinical symptoms, serum thyroxine and TRAb, thyroid ultrasound and orbital computed tomography together formed the diagnostic basis. Using RNA transcripts as the source, TCR beta CDR3 regions were amplified. The HTBI primer set drove a first-round RT-PCR of the TCR CDR3. TCRdb re-called the multiplex PCR reads through MiXCR, storing one row per CDR3 protein. Counted here are about 410,000 distinct CDR3 sequences, roughly 14% occurring once; the ten biggest clones make up about 13%.

Material for sequencing was blood. This rearrangement joins TRBV11-2 to TRBJ2-1; D not certain. The sequence derives from a young man with Graves' ophthalmopathy. The CDR3 DNA follows: TGTGCCAGCAGCTCAAACCATGAGCAGTTCTTC. Its translation is CASSSNHEQFF.